This T cell receptor (beta chain) emerged from a study of T-cell reconstitution after alpha-beta-depleted transplantation in children. This clonotype was seen repeatedly, ten times or more. The antigen is unknown. Findings and limits, study-wide: Roughly two months post-transplant, alpha-beta T cells reportedly originated from several hundred graft clones that had expanded. T-cell counts and diversity at one year following transplant were attributed mainly to newly produced T cells. Certain patients had high TCRbeta diversity at day 60, and it came from recipient T cells and thymic progenitors that survived.

The CDR3 length is 13 residues. V was pared by 0 bases and J by 5 bases, with 5 bases between. Germline V gene data show CDR1 as LGHNA and CDR2 as YSLEER. Unique molecular identifiers were used to barcode this TCRbeta library. Each CDR3 protein is one row after TCRdb ran MiXCR on the PCR reads. The data contain 540,000 or so distinct CDR3 sequences, around 23% of them singletons. The sequence came from a boy in the first two years of life who had a stem cell transplant for acute myeloid leukemia, so the T cells may come from the graft donor. Specimen: PBMCs, mostly from graft donor cells, collected 360 days after TCRalphabeta/CD19-depleted stem cell transplant. This chain uses TRBV4-3 with TRBJ2-1; D is undetermined. CDR3 DNA sequence: TGCGCCAGCAGCCAAGATATCCACAATGAGCAGTTCTTC. Protein product: CASSQDIHNEQFF.